The next 25 T cell receptor beta chains were all read from a single sample in a study of blood T cell repertoires in COVID-19. Clones were sequenced by immunoSEQ multiplex PCR, and TCRdb holds only the in-frame ones, with some missing. The sample lists tens of thousands of clones; approximately 82% were seen once. The sequenced sample consisted of peripheral blood. All receptors derive from an older man with active or convalescent COVID-19.

This chain uses TRBV11-2 with TRBJ2-7; TRBD1 aligns across 11 bases. V shed 10 bases, J shed 3 bases, and the junction held 2 bases outside the gene matches. Per germline, CDR1 SGHAT and CDR2 FQNNGV. The CDR3 sequence is 12 residues long. Here the CDR3 DNA reads TGTGCCACCGGGACAGGGGGCTACGAGCAGTACTTC. Translation: CATGTGGYEQYF.

This chain joins TRBV7-9 and TRBJ1-2; D remains unclear. The CDR3 runs 15 residues. Germline V CDR1 and CDR2: SEHNR, FQNEAQ (reference sequence). Deletions cut 2 bases from V and 2 bases from J, with 12 bases between. CDR3 bases: TGTGCCAGCAGCTTACCTCGGACGGGGAACTATGGCTACACCTTC. Residues: CASSLPRTGNYGYTF.

The rearrangement links TRBV21-1 to TRBJ2-7; the D segment call TRBD1 is taken from the table without a DNA check. TRBV21-1 is marked as a pseudogene. This CDR3 has 12 amino acids. The CDR3 DNA follows: TGTGCCAGCAGCAAGACAGGAGACGAGCAGTACTTC. It is translated as CASSKTGDEQYF.

This chain uses TRBV5-1 with TRBJ1-1; D gene unclear. This CDR3 is 13 amino acids long. V dropped 1 base and J dropped 2 bases, with 6 bases sitting between them. Germline-derived CDR1 and CDR2 are SGHRS and YFSETQ. In nucleotides, the CDR3 is TGCGCCAGCAGCTTGAACAGAAACACTGAAGCTTTCTTT. It codes for CASSLNRNTEAFF.

This clone was detected once. The V gene is TRBV18, the J gene TRBJ2-3; the D gene is possibly TRBD2 (6 bases). Germline CDR1 is KGHSH and CDR2 is LQKENI. CDR3 length equals 16 residues. Trimming stripped 2 bases from V and 1 base from J, with 13 bases between. The CDR3 DNA sequence: TGTGCCAGCTCACCAGGACGGTGGGGGGGCACAGATACGCAGTATTTT. Protein: CASSPGRWGGTDTQYF.

The V gene is TRBV6-1, the J gene TRBJ2-7; 12 positions agree with TRBD2. Germline V gene sequence: CDR1 MNHNS, CDR2 SASEGT. V shed 1 base and J 4 bases; nucleotides not matched to a gene: 2. The CDR3 sequence is 15 residues long. CDR3 nucleotides: TGTGCCAGCAGTGAAGGACTAGCGGGAGCGTACGAGCAGTACTTC. Translating gives CASSEGLAGAYEQYF.

V and J are TRBV4-2 and TRBJ1-6; the match to TRBD1 covers 8 bases. The germline gives CDR1 LGHNA, CDR2 YNFKEQ. This CDR3 region has 14 residues. The trim removed 6 bases at V and 7 bases at J, leaving 5 bases unmatched. This chain's CDR3 is CASSPDRGNSPLHF. In nucleotides, the CDR3 is TGTGCCAGCAGTCCCGACAGGGGAAATTCACCCCTCCACTTT.

This clone was detected once. J is TRBJ2-1 and V is TRBV6-2 or TRBV6-3; 9 nucleotides match TRBD2. J gave up 7 bases and V 6 bases, and 10 bases lay outside the gene matches. The germline V gene encodes CDR1 MNHEY and CDR2 SVGEGT. CDR3 length: 15 residues. CDR3 sequence: CASSIPSGNLNEQFF. CDR3 in DNA: TGTGCCAGCAGCATCCCTAGCGGGAATTTGAATGAGCAGTTCTTC.

The gene calls are TRBV12-5 and TRBJ2-1; no reliable D call. V shed 6 bases and J shed 3 bases, with 12 bases lying between them. This CDR3 spans 14 amino acids. The germline gives CDR1 LGHNT, CDR2 FRNRAP. The CDR3 DNA reads as TGTGCTAGTGGCCTAGAAATGGGCTACAATGAGCAGTTCTTC. Translation: CASGLEMGYNEQFF. Filled out from reference TRBV12-5 and TRBJ2-1, the complete variable domain reads DARVTQTPRHKVTEMGQEVTMRCQPILGHNTVFWYRQTMMQGLELLAYFRNRAPLDDSGMPKDRFSAEMPDATLATLKIQPSEPRDSAVYFCASGLEMGYNEQFFGPGTRLTVL.

V and J are TRBV28 and TRBJ1-4; 8 bases agree with TRBD1. The germline gives CDR1 MDHEN, CDR2 SYDVKM. The CDR3 is 15 amino acids. V lost 6 bases and J lost 0; bases outside the gene matches: 3. The CDR3 DNA reads as TGTGCCAGCAGCAAGACAGGGGCAACTAATGAAAAACTGTTTTTT. The encoded protein is CASSKTGATNEKLFF.

In DNA form, the CDR3 reads TGTGCCAGCAGCGGTCCCGGGACAGGGGCGGGGACTGAAGCTTTCTTT. It is translated as CASSGPGTGAGTEAFF. This chain connects TRBV7-9 to TRBJ1-1, with TRBD1 identical over 10 bases. This CDR3 has 16 amino acids. V was clipped by 5 bases and J by 5 bases; unmatched bases: 11. Germline V gene lookup returns CDR1 SEHNR and CDR2 FQNEAQ (reference sequence).

This clone was picked up a small number of times. The gene calls are TRBV9 and TRBJ1-2; no reliable D call. The CDR3 length is 13 residues. CDR1 SGDLS and CDR2 YYNGEE come from the germline V gene. V lost 6 bases, J lost 2 bases, and 11 bases lay in between. Written as DNA, the CDR3 is TGTGCCAGCAAGAGGGAGACAAACTATGGCTACACCTTC. It encodes CASKRETNYGYTF.

CDR3 in DNA: TGTGCCAGCAGCCGGCGGCCTACAGGGGTGATCGTGGATACGCAGTATTTT. Translating gives CASSRRPTGVIVDTQYF. The V gene is TRBV7-2, the J gene TRBJ2-3; 7 positions agree with TRBD1. Germline V gene lookup returns CDR1 SGHTA and CDR2 FQGNSA. CDR3 length: 17 residues. Trimming at V came to 5 bases and at J to 6 bases, leaving 17 bases not matched to a gene.

This chain links TRBV24-1 with TRBJ2-5, with D possibly being TRBD2 (6 bases). Germline lookup yields CDR1 KGHDR and CDR2 SFDVKD. This CDR3 comprises 14 residues. V lost 2 bases, J lost 4 bases, and 10 bases lay in between. In DNA form, the CDR3 reads TGTGCCACCAGTGATTCTTGGGGGGTAGAGACCCAGTACTTC. This sequence encodes CATSDSWGVETQYF.

The gene calls are TRBV7-9 and TRBJ1-1; 11 bases match TRBD1. V dropped 1 base and J dropped 11; count of bases not matched to a gene: 6. The length of the CDR3 is 14 residues. Per germline, CDR1 SEHNR and CDR2 FQNEAQ (reference sequence). Here the CDR3 DNA reads TGTGCCAGCAGCTTAGAGGGACAGGGGGTTGGGGCTTTCTTT. It translates to CASSLEGQGVGAFF.

CDR3 protein: CASSEGQGPINQPQHF. The CDR3 coding sequence is TGTGCCAGCAGTGAGGGACAGGGCCCAATCAATCAGCCCCAGCATTTT. The rearrangement joins TRBV2 to TRBJ1-5, with TRBD1 matching over 9 bases. Trimming at V came to 3 bases and at J to 3 bases, leaving 6 bases not matched to a gene. Germline V gene data show CDR1 as SNHLY and CDR2 as FYNNEI. The CDR3 is 16 amino acids. Drawing the rest from reference TRBV2 and TRBJ1-5, the complete variable domain is EPEVTQTPSHQVTQMGQEVILRCVPISNHLYFYWYRQILGQKVEFLVSFYNNEISEKSEIFDDQFSVERPDGSNFTLKIRSTKLEDSAMYFCASSEGQGPINQPQHFGDGTRLSIL.

The genes are TRBV20-1 and TRBJ2-7; D unresolved. V lost 6 bases and J 4 bases, leaving 10 bases between the germline ends. The CDR3 is 11 residues long. Germline V lookup: CDR1 DFQATT, CDR2 SNEGSKA (reference sequence). CDR3 bases: TGCAGTGCAAAATACGGGTACGAGCAGTACTTC. It specifies CSAKYGYEQYF.

V is TRBV27 and J is TRBJ1-1, with TRBD1 identical over 8 bases. Germline V gives CDR1 MNHEY, CDR2 SMNVEV (reference sequence). Unmatched junction bases numbered 3, after V lost 2 bases and J lost 4 bases. The CDR3 has 14 amino acids. CDR3 in amino acids: CASSLQGAITEAFF. The CDR3 coding sequence is TGTGCCAGCAGTTTACAGGGGGCTATCACTGAAGCTTTCTTT.

The gene calls are TRBV3-1 (or the pseudogene TRBV3-2) and TRBJ2-7; maybe TRBD2 (5 bases). Germline V gene lookup returns CDR1 LGHDT and CDR2 YNNKEL (reference sequence). This CDR3 is 16 amino acids long. Trimming stripped 3 bases from V and 0 bases from J, with 15 bases between. As DNA, the CDR3 is TGTGCCAGCAGCCACCTTCCTGAGGGCGACTCCTACGAGCAGTACTTC. This encodes CASSHLPEGDSYEQYF.

J is TRBJ2-1 and V is TRBV13, with D perhaps TRBD1 (6 bases). The germline gives CDR1 PRHDT, CDR2 FYEKMQ (reference sequence). This CDR3 spans 15 amino acids. V lost 5 bases and J lost 4, with 15 bases in between. The CDR3 reads CASSVTGTIYNEQFF. CDR3 nucleotides: TGTGCCAGCAGCGTAACCGGGACAATTTACAATGAGCAGTTCTTC.

Only one count was recorded for this clone. This chain uses TRBV7-2 with TRBJ1-5, with 7 bases fitting TRBD1. This CDR3 is built from 15 residues. Unmatched junction bases numbered 6, after V lost 1 base and J lost 6 bases. CDR1 and CDR2 (germline): SGHTA, FQGNSA. The CDR3 nucleotides read TGTGCCAGCAGCTTAGGAGGGGGCGAAGGTCAGCCCCAGCATTTT. Translated: CASSLGGGEGQPQHF.

The V gene is TRBV15, the J gene TRBJ1-1; the D is unclear. Germline V gene sequence: CDR1 LNHNV, CDR2 YYDKDF (reference sequence). This CDR3 comprises 15 residues. The V end was cut by 0 bases, the J end by 1 base, with 9 bases between. The CDR3 sequence is CATSRDYGANTEAFF. In nucleotides, the CDR3 is TGTGCCACCAGCAGAGATTACGGAGCGAACACTGAAGCTTTCTTT.

The chain combines TRBV6-1 with TRBJ1-4; the D is unclear. Per germline, CDR1 MNHNS and CDR2 SASEGT. The CDR3 runs 15 residues. Trimming took off 2 bases at V and 3 bases at J, with 10 bases between the two ends. The CDR3 protein is CASSESGRANEKLFF. In DNA form, the CDR3 reads TGTGCCAGCAGTGAATCCGGCCGGGCTAATGAAAAACTGTTTTTT.

This chain joins TRBV10-2 and TRBJ2-7; D perhaps matches TRBD1 (6 bases). The CDR3 spans 14 residues. The germline V and J ends were trimmed by 2 bases and 3 bases, with 11 bases remaining between them. Germline V gene data show CDR1 as WSHSY and CDR2 as SAAADI. The CDR3 loop is CASSEVGTNYEQYF. The CDR3 DNA follows: TGCGCCAGCAGTGAGGTCGGGACAAACTACGAGCAGTACTTC.

The genes are TRBV6-5 and TRBJ2-5, with D tentatively TRBD2 (7 bases). Trimming removed 7 bases from V and 5 bases from J, with 20 bases in between. The CDR3 consists of 15 residues. From germline, CDR1 is MNHEY and CDR2 SVGAGI. The CDR3 DNA reads TGTGCCAGCACCAACCGTGGGGGGGCGGGGGAGACCCAGTACTTC. Its translation: CASTNRGGAGETQYF.